Reported below is one T cell receptor beta chain. This sample is part of a study of blood T cell repertoires in COVID-19. Study-level information: Samples came from the United States, Italy and Spain, spanning acute and convalescent COVID-19. Sample material is recorded as cDNA or gDNA derived from T cells, B-cell-depleted T cells, or PBMCs.

Study processing details: Counts of nucleated cells, estimated from reference gene primer amplification, were obtained. TCRdb keeps only in-frame clones here, not all; method: immunoSEQ multiplex PCR. That table is the source of V, J and clone size, and D and trimming were worked out from the DNA. The table records 70,000 to 80,000 clones, about 90% of them present only once. Sequencing was carried out using peripheral blood. The sequence was collected from a human donor in a cohort sampled during active COVID-19.

This CDR3 reads CASSQQQGTGELFF. The CDR3 DNA reads TGTGCCAGCAGTCAACAGCAAGGCACCGGGGAGCTGTTTTTT. The gene calls are TRBV6-4 and TRBJ2-2; no definite D call. The germline V gene has CDR1 MRHNA and CDR2 SNTAGT. Trimming pared 5 bases from V and 4 bases from J, leaving 11 bases between. This CDR3 region has 14 residues.